A single sample gave rise to the 10 T cell receptor beta chains below, sequenced in a study of CD8+ T cells in alopecia areata. Investigators isolated RNA and reverse transcribed it into cDNA to act as the sequencing template. TCRdb's table, derived via immunoSEQ multiplex PCR, lists solely in-frame clones and lacks some. The repertoire has approximately 150,000 clones, around two thirds of them found once; the top ten carry approximately 34%. Sequenced input: CD8+ T cells sorted from blood. All receptors derive from a human donor in good health.

This clone has just a few counts. This chain uses TRBV27 with TRBJ2-7; 8 bases map to TRBD1. Unmatched junction bases numbered 6, after V lost 5 bases and J lost 6 bases. CDR1 MNHEY and CDR2 SMNVEV come from the germline V gene (reference sequence). The CDR3 is 13 amino acids. This chain's CDR3 is CASSLGQGREQYF. The CDR3 DNA is TGTGCCAGCAGTCTAGGACAGGGCCGCGAGCAGTACTTC.

The genes are TRBV6-5 and TRBJ2-2, with unresolved D. CDR1 and CDR2 from the germline V gene are MNHEY and SVGAGI. The CDR3 has 13 amino acids. V lost 6 bases and J 5 bases, leaving 10 bases between the germline ends. The CDR3 DNA follows: TGTGCCAGCAGCTTTAGGGAAACCGGGGAGCTGTTTTTT. The encoded protein is CASSFRETGELFF.

V usage is TRBV2 and J usage is TRBJ2-7; D perhaps matches TRBD2 (6 bases). The CDR3 contains 12 residues. V lost 10 bases and J lost 1, with 11 bases in between. Germline loops: CDR1 SNHLY, CDR2 FYNNEI. The CDR3 loop is CATYGGSYEQYF. Here the CDR3 DNA reads TGTGCCACCTACGGAGGGTCCTACGAGCAGTACTTC.

The gene calls are TRBV7-9 and TRBJ2-1, with a tentative D call TRBD2 (5 bases). The germline V and J ends were trimmed by 7 bases and 4 bases, with 11 bases remaining between them. The CDR3 has 13 amino acids. Germline V gene sequence: CDR1 SEHNR, CDR2 FQNEAQ (reference sequence). The CDR3, as DNA: TGTGCCAGCACAGTTGGCGGGTACAATGAGCAGTTCTTC. This gives the protein CASTVGGYNEQFF.

V is TRBV9 and J is TRBJ2-6; D is undetermined. The CDR3 is 16 residues long. Germline V gives CDR1 SGDLS, CDR2 YYNGEE. V gave up 1 base and J gave up 1 base, with 9 bases separating them. As DNA, the CDR3 is TGTGCCAGCAGCGTAAACGCAGTATCTGGGGCCAACGTCCTGACTTTC. It codes for CASSVNAVSGANVLTF.

This clone has more than one count but fewer than ten. This sequence joins TRBV7-9 and TRBJ1-5; 7 bases match TRBD1. Germline V lookup: CDR1 SEHNR, CDR2 FQNEAQ (reference sequence). The CDR3 has 14 residues. V shed 3 bases and J 5 bases; nucleotides not matched to a gene: 4. For the CDR3, the DNA is TGTGCCAGCAGCTTTTGGGACAGCGATCAGCCCCAGCATTTT. This sequence encodes CASSFWDSDQPQHF.

The rearrangement uses TRBV5-6 and TRBJ2-4, with a tentative D call TRBD1 (5 bases). Germline V gives CDR1 SGHDT, CDR2 YYEEEE. The CDR3 has 13 residues. V gave up 1 base and J gave up 8 bases, with 10 bases separating them. CDR3 DNA: TGTGCCAGCAGCTTGACCCAGGGTTACATTCAGTACTTC. It yields the protein CASSLTQGYIQYF.

The chain links TRBV19 to TRBJ2-3; the D is unclear. Germline lookup yields CDR1 LNHDA and CDR2 SQIVND (reference sequence). The CDR3 has 14 residues. V lost 2 bases and J lost 0, with 6 bases in between. The CDR3 is CASSITVSTDTQYF. The CDR3 DNA is TGTGCCAGTAGTATAACAGTAAGCACAGATACGCAGTATTTT. Full variable domain (missing parts from reference TRBV19 and TRBJ2-3): DGGITQSPKYLFRKEGQNVTLSCEQNLNHDAMYWYRQDPGQGLRLIYYSQIVNDFQKGDIAEGYSVSREKKESFPLTVTSAQKNPTAFYLCASSITVSTDTQYFGPGTRLTVL.

The genes are TRBV29-1 and TRBJ1-2; D is unclear. Trimming pared 5 bases from V and 8 bases from J, leaving 12 bases between. CDR1 and CDR2 from the germline V gene are SQVTM and ANQGSEA. The CDR3 length is 11 residues. DNA for the CDR3: TGCAGCGTTCCTATCGGGGAGGGCTACACCTTC. It encodes CSVPIGEGYTF.

This chain connects TRBV7-9 to TRBJ2-7, with D possibly matching TRBD1 (6 bases). V lost 6 bases and J lost 2, with 14 bases in between. The CDR3 is 14 residues long. Germline V gene data show CDR1 as SEHNR and CDR2 as FQNEAQ (reference sequence). CDR3 protein: CASSYIGQTYEQYF. In nucleotides, the CDR3 is TGTGCCAGCAGTTATATAGGACAGACCTACGAGCAGTACTTC.